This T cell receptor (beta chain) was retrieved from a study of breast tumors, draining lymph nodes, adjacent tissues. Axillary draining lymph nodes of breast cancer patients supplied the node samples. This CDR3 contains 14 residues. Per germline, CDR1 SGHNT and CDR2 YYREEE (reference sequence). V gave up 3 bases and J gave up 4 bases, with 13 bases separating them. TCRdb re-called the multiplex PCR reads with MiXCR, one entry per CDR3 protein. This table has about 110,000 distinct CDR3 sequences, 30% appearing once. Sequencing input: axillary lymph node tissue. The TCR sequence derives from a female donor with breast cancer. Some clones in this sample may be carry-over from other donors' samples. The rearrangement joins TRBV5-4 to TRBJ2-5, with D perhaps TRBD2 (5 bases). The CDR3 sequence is CASSSTTTTETQYF. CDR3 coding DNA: TGTGCCAGCAGCTCTACGACTACTACAGAGACCCAGTACTTC.